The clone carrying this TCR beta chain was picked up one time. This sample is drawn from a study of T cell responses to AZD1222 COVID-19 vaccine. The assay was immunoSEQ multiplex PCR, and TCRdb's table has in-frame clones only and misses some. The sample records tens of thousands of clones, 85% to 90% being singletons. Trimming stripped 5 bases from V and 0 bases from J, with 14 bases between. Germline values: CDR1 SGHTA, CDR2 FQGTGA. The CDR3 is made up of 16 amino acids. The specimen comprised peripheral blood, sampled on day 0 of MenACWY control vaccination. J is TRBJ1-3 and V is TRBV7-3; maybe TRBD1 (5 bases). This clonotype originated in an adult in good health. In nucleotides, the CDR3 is TGTGCCAGCAGCCCAGGGACGGTTGACTCTGGAAACACCATATATTTT. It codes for CASSPGTVDSGNTIYF.